Listed here is a single T cell receptor beta chain. The entry originates in a study of CD8+ T cells in alopecia areata. Described treatment: oral pan-JAK inhibitor, 5-10 mg twice daily. PBMCs served as the source from which CD4+ and CD8+ T cells were sorted. Trimming removed 1 base at V and 4 bases at J, with 17 bases between. The CDR3 has 18 residues. Germline CDR1 is MGHRA and CDR2 is YSYEKL. Sequencing templates came from extracted RNA that was reverse transcribed into cDNA. Clones were read by immunoSEQ multiplex PCR, and TCRdb kept only the in-frame ones, dropping some. The sample yields 250,000 to 300,000 clones, about 62% seen once.

The chain has TRBV4-1 and TRBJ1-6; no firm D call. The source was CD4+ T cells sorted from blood, collected at week 24, from a patient treated with tofacitinib. This sequence was found in a human donor with alopecia areata. The CDR3 sequence: CASSQGGPSPPYNSPLHF. DNA of the CDR3: TGCGCCAGCAGCCAAGGCGGGCCTTCCCCTCCTTATAATTCACCCCTCCACTTT.